This entry is about one T cell receptor beta chain. What it binds is not known. Clones were read by immunoSEQ multiplex PCR, and TCRdb kept only the in-frame ones, dropping some. This sample has some 99,000 clones, with approximately 84% found just once. This entry is derived from a study of T cell responses to AZD1222 COVID-19 vaccine. Germline values: CDR1 KGHSH, CDR2 LQKENI. The V end was cut by 3 bases, the J end by 2 bases, with 9 bases between. The CDR3 runs to 14 residues. Study outcomes and limitations: Recipients of AZD1222 seropositive at baseline numbered only five or six.

This chain connects TRBV18 to TRBJ2-3; the D is unclear. The input for sequencing was peripheral blood, taken 28 days after the second AZD1222 dose. The source is an adult who received the AZD1222 COVID-19 vaccine. The CDR3 is CASSPEYNTDTQYF. As DNA, the CDR3 is TGTGCCAGCTCACCGGAATATAACACAGATACGCAGTATTTT.